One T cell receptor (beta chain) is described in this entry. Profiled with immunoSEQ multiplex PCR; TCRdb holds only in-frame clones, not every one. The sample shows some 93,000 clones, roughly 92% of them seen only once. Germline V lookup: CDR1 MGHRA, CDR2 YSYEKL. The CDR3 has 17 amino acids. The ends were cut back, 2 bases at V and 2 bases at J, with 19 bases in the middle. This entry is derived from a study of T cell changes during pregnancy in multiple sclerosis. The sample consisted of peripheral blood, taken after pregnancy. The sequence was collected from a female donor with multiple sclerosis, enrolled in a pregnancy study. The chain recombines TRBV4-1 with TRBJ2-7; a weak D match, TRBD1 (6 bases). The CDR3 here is CASSQITGTHMTYEQYF. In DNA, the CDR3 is TGCGCCAGCAGCCAAATAACCGGGACACACATGACCTACGAGCAGTACTTC.